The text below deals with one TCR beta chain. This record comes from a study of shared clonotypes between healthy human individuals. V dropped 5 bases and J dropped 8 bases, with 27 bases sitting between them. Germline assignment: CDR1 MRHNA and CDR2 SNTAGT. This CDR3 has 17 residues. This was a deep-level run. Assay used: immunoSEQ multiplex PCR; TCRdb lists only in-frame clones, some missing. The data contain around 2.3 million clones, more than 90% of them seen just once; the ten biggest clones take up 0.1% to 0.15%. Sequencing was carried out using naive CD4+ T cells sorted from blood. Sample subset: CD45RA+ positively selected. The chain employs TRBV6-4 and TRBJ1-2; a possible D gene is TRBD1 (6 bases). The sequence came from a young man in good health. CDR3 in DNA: TGTGCCAGCAGTCCTCATGGGTTACAGGGTGGAATAGTCGGCTACACCTTC. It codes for CASSPHGLQGGIVGYTF.